This TCR beta chain was found in a study of beta chain features in type 1 diabetes. Overall study findings and caveats: Insertions at VDJ junctions were less frequent in type 1 diabetes patients. These patients also deleted more nucleotides at the same junctions. TCRB CDR3s were moderately but significantly shorter in Type 1 diabetes patients in all four CD4+ subsets. Patients showed naive, central memory and Treg TCRB repertoires that appeared more similar than those of healthy donors.

Every isolated RNA sample was fully reverse transcribed, so sequencing captured expressed TCRB transcripts. Produced via immunoSEQ multiplex PCR; TCRdb's table is partial and in-frame only. This repertoire shows 350,000 to 400,000 clones, approximately 12% found once; its top ten account for about 0.01%. Every sorted population was more than 95% pure. The CDR3 is made up of 14 amino acids. V was clipped by 4 bases and J by 10 bases, with 22 bases between them. CDR1 is GTSNPN and CDR2 is SVGIG in the germline V gene (reference sequence). This clone was recorded a few times. Its target is unknown. Source material: naive CD4+ T cells from blood. The sequence was obtained from a woman between 18 and 30 years old with type 1 diabetes. V usage is TRBV30 and J usage is TRBJ1-1; a possible D gene is TRBD1 (5 bases). The CDR3 bases are TGTGCCTGGACCGGACTTGGGGGACTCTCTTCAGCTTTCTTT. It codes for CAWTGLGGLSSAFF.